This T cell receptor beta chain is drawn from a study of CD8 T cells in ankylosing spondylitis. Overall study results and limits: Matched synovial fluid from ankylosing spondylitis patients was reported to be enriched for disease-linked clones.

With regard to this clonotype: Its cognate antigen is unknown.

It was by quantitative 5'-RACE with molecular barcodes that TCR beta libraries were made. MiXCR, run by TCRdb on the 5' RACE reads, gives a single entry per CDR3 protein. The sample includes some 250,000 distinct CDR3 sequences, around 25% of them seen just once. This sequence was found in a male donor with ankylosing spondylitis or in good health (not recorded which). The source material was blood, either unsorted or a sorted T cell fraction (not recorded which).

The CDR3 is CASRPSRTGSLDTQYF. DNA for the CDR3: TGTGCCAGCAGGCCTAGTCGGACAGGCTCGTTAGATACGCAGTATTTT. The V gene is TRBV12-3 or TRBV12-4, the J gene TRBJ2-3; 7 bases agree with TRBD1. V lost 6 bases and J lost 5; bases outside the gene matches: 14. The CDR3 consists of 16 residues.